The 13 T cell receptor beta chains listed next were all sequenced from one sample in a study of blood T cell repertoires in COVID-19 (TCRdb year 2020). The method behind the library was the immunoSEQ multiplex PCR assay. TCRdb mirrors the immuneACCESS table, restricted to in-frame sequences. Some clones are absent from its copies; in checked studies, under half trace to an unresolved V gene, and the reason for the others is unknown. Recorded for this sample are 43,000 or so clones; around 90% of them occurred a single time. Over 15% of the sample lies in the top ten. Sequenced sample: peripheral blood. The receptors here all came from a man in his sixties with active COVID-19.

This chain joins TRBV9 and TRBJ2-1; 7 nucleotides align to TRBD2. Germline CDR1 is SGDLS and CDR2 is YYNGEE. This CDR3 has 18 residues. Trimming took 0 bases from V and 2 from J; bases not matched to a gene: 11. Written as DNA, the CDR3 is TGTGCCAGCAGCGTAGAAGTGGGAGGGGCAGGCGCCTACAATGAGCAGTTCTTC. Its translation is CASSVEVGGAGAYNEQFF. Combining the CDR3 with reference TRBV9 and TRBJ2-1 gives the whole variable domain DSGVTQTPKHLITATGQRVTLRCSPRSGDLSVYWYQQSLDQGLQFLIQYYNGEERAKGNILERFSAQQFPDLHSELNLSSLELGDSALYFCASSVEVGGAGAYNEQFFGPGTRLTVL.

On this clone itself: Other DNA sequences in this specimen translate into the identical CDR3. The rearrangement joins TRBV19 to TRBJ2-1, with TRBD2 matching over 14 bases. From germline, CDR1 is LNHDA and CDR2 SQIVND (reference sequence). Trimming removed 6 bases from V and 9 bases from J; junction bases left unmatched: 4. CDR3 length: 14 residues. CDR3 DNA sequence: TGTGCCAGTAGCCGGACTAGCGGGAGGAGTGAGCAGTTCTTC. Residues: CASSRTSGRSEQFF.

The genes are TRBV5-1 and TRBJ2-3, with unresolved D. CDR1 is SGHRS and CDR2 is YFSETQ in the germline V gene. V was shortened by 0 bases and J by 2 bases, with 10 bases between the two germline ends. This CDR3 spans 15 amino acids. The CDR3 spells CASSLVGGYTDTQYF. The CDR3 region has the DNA TGCGCCAGCAGCTTGGTAGGCGGTTACACAGATACGCAGTATTTT.

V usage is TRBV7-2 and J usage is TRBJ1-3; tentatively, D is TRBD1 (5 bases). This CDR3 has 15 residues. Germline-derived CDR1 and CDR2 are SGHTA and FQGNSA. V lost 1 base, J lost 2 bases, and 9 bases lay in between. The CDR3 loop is CASSLVGGAGNTIYF. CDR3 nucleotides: TGTGCCAGCAGCTTAGTAGGAGGGGCTGGAAACACCATATATTTT.

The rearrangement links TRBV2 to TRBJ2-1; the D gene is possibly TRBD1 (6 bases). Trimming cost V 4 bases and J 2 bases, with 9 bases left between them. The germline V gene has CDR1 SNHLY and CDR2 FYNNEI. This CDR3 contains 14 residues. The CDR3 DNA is TGTGCCAGCAGTGTACAGGGTCCCTACAATGAGCAGTTCTTC. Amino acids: CASSVQGPYNEQFF.

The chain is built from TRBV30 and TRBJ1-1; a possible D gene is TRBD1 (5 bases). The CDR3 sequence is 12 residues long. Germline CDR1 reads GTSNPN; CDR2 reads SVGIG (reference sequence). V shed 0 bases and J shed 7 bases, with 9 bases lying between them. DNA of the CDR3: TGTGCCTGGAGTGTCGTAGGGGATGAAGCTTTCTTT. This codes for CAWSVVGDEAFF.

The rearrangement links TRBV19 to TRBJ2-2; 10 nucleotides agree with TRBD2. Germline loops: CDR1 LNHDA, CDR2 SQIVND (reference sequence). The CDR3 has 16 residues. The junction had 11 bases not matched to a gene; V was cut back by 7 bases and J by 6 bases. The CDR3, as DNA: TGTGCCAGTACCCGGACTAGCGGTCTCTGGGCCGGGGAGCTGTTTTTT. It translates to CASTRTSGLWAGELFF.

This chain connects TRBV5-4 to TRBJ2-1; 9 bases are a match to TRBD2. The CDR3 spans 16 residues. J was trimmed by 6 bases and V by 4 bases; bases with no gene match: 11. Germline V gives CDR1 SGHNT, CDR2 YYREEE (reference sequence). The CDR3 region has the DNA TGTGCCAGCAGCCCAGACGTCGCGGGGGGGGGCAATGAGCAGTTCTTC. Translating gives CASSPDVAGGGNEQFF.

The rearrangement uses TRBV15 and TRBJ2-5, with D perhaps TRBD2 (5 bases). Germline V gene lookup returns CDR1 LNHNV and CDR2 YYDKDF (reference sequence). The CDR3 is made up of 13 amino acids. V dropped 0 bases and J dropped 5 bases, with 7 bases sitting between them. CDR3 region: CATSRERAETQYF. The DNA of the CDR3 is TGTGCCACCAGCAGAGAGAGGGCGGAGACCCAGTACTTC.

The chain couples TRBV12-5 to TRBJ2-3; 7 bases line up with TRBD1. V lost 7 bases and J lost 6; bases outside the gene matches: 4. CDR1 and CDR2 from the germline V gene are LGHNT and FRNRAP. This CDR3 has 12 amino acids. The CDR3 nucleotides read TGTGCTAGTGCCAAACAGGGGGATACGCAGTATTTT. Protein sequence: CASAKQGDTQYF.

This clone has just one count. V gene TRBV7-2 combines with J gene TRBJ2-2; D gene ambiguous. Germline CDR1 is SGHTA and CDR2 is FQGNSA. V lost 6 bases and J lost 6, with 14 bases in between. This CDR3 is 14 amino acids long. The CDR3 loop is CASRSPIVSGELFF. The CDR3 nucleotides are TGTGCCAGCAGAAGCCCGATCGTGTCCGGGGAGCTGTTTTTT.

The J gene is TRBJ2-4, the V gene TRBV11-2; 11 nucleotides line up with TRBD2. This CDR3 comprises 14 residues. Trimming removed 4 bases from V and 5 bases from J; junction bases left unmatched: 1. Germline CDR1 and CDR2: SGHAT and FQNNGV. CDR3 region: CASSWGLAENIQYF. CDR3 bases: TGTGCCAGCAGCTGGGGACTAGCGGAAAACATTCAGTACTTC. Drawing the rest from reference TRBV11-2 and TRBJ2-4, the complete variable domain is EAGVAQSPRYKIIEKRQSVAFWCNPISGHATLYWYQQILGQGPKLLIQFQNNGVVDDSQLPKDRFSAERLKGVDSTLKIQPAKLEDSAVYLCASSWGLAENIQYFGAGTRLSVL.

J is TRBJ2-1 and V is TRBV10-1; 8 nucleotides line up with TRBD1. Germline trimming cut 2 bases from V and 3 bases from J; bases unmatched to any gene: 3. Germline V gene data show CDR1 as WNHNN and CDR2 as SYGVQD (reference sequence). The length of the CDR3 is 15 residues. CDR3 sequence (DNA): TGCGCCAGCAGTGAGGCACAGGGGGGCTACAATGAGCAGTTCTTC. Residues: CASSEAQGGYNEQFF.